The clone carrying this TCR beta chain has just one count. Its antigen is undetermined. Treatment meaning: 19 received Ad26.COV2.S at low or high dose, single or two shots; roughly five received placebo; per-sample allocation not given. Sampling occurred on day 63 after the first vaccine or placebo injection. The sample is drawn from a study of Ad26.COV2.S vaccination and SARS-CoV-2 variants. Study as a whole: Ad26.COV2.S shots went into the muscle once or twice, 56 days apart. Whole-study results and caveats: Placebo recipients and vaccine recipients were similar in non-spike TCR breadth.

Some clones are missing from TCRdb's copy, which holds only in-frame ones; the method was immunoSEQ multiplex PCR. The table lists around 400,000 clones, roughly 90% of them singletons, with around 1.9% in the top ten. Between the trimmed V and J ends, which lost 1 base and 6 bases, there was a span of 4 bases. This CDR3 is 13 amino acids long. Germline values: CDR1 SGHVS, CDR2 FQNEAQ. This chain uses TRBV7-8 with TRBJ1-6; D is ambiguous. Source: peripheral blood, taken in a trial of Ad26.COV2.S vaccine versus placebo. This receptor was taken from a person aged 18 to 65 who received the Ad26.COV2.S COVID-19 vaccine or a placebo. Here the CDR3 reads CASSLVINSPLHF. CDR3 coding DNA: TGTGCCAGCAGCTTAGTGATTAATTCACCCCTCCACTTT.